These 18 T cell receptor beta chains share one sample of origin, sequenced in a study of post-analysis software for immune sequencing data. Unique molecular identifiers had been added to the TCR beta cDNA libraries. TCRdb redid the calling of the PCR reads with MiXCR, one entry per CDR3 protein. The sample consists of 750,000 to 950,000 distinct CDR3 sequences, about 43% of them appearing once. No antigen has been assigned to these receptors. Study-wide results and limits: Controls showed lower frequencies than patients for five TRBV segments, and TRBV5-6, TRBV5-1 and TRBV20-1 were among these.

The sample consisted of blood. The receptors originated from a girl aged 10-17 years with multiple sclerosis.

This clonotype was seen a handful of times. The genes are TRBV12-3 or TRBV12-4 and TRBJ1-2; 9 bases map to TRBD1. V trimming: 7 bases; J trimming: 4 bases; junction bases outside the gene matches: 13. The CDR3 has 16 residues. CDR3 sequence (DNA): TGTGCCAGCACCAACCGGACAGGGGCAGCTGGCTATGGCTACACCTTC. This encodes CASTNRTGAAGYGYTF.

V usage is TRBV6-1 and J usage is TRBJ2-7, with D perhaps TRBD2 (6 bases). Germline assignment: CDR1 MNHNS and CDR2 SASEGT. The CDR3 is made up of 17 amino acids. Trimming removed 4 bases at V and 6 bases at J, with 25 bases between. DNA of the CDR3: TGTGCCAGCAGTGTAGTCCGCCCACGGAGGGCCTCTGGCGAGCAGTACTTC. Amino acid sequence: CASSVVRPRRASGEQYF.

The J gene is TRBJ2-3, the V gene TRBV7-2, with a tentative D call TRBD2 (5 bases). Germline loops: CDR1 SGHTA, CDR2 FQGNSA. The CDR3 spans 12 residues. V was trimmed by 6 bases and J by 12 bases, leaving 16 bases between them. The DNA of the CDR3 is TGTGCCAGCAGTGTCACTAGTGGGTATCAGTATTTT. Its protein is CASSVTSGYQYF.

V usage is TRBV7-8 and J usage is TRBJ2-7; TRBD2 aligns across 9 bases. The CDR3 totals 16 residues. Germline assignment: CDR1 SGHVS and CDR2 FQNEAQ. V lost 0 bases to trimming and J lost 5 bases; unmatched junction nucleotides: 8. The CDR3 DNA reads as TGTGCCAGCAGCTTAGCGTGGGGACTAGCTACCCACGAGCAGTACTTC. Translating gives CASSLAWGLATHEQYF.

This clonotype was detected a few times. This chain uses TRBV4-1 with TRBJ2-1; weak D call: TRBD2 (6 bases). V was trimmed by 1 base and J by 8 bases, leaving 15 bases between them. Looked up from germline, CDR1 is MGHRA and CDR2 is YSYEKL. The CDR3 extends over 15 amino acids. The CDR3 DNA reads TGCGCCAGCAGCCAAGGGCCGACTAGTAGCGATGAGCAGTTCTTC. Translation: CASSQGPTSSDEQFF.

The chain combines TRBV5-6 with TRBJ1-4; TRBD1 agrees at 8 bases. Trimming cost V 4 bases and J 7 bases; bases outside gene matches: 6. Germline V lookup: CDR1 SGHDT, CDR2 YYEEEE. The CDR3 contains 14 residues. The CDR3 here is CASSSQGAFEKLFF. DNA for the CDR3: TGTGCCAGCAGCAGCCAGGGGGCTTTTGAAAAACTGTTTTTT.

This clonotype was counted between two and nine times. The gene calls are TRBV29-1 and TRBJ2-1; 8 positions agree with TRBD2. Judging by the DNA end, TRBJ2-7 fits better; the J call may be wrong. The germline V gene encodes CDR1 SQVTM and CDR2 ANQGSEA. The CDR3 sequence is 15 residues long. The CDR3 is CSVDPTSVFNNEQYF. The CDR3 DNA reads as TGCAGCGTTGACCCGACTAGCGTTTTCAACAATGAGCAGTACTTC.

The chain links TRBV28 to TRBJ2-4, with D possibly matching TRBD2 (6 bases). The J call may be faulty, since TRBJ2-7 better matches the DNA end. Germline CDR1 reads MDHEN; CDR2 reads SYDVKM. CDR3 size: 13 residues. The CDR3 here is CASYGGTFYEQYF. The CDR3 DNA is TGTGCCAGCTACGGAGGGACCTTCTACGAGCAGTACTTC.

The V and J genes are TRBV29-1 and TRBJ2-5, with D possibly TRBD2 on 6 matching bases. Matching the DNA end better, TRBJ2-7 makes the J call doubtful. Germline CDR1 and CDR2: SQVTM and ANQGSEA. The length of the CDR3 is 14 residues. The CDR3: CSVERGVGGYEQYF. In DNA form, the CDR3 reads TGCAGCGTTGAGAGAGGAGTTGGGGGGTACGAGCAGTACTTC.

This chain connects TRBV7-9 to TRBJ2-1; TRBD2 aligns across 10 bases. The germline V gene has CDR1 SEHNR and CDR2 FQNEAQ (reference sequence). The ends lost 5 bases at V and 4 bases at J; junction bases unmatched: 17. The CDR3 length is 19 residues. The CDR3 here is CASSPRRTSGPNFYNEQFF. Written as DNA, the CDR3 is TGTGCCAGCAGCCCCAGGCGGACTAGCGGACCGAATTTTTACAATGAGCAGTTCTTC.

This clonotype came up once. The gene calls are TRBV29-1 and TRBJ2-5; perhaps D is TRBD1 or TRBD2 (5 bases each). V lost 6 bases and J lost 6, with 14 bases in between. CDR3 size: 12 residues. Germline loops: CDR1 SQVTM, CDR2 ANQGSEA. The CDR3 protein is CSVRDPGKTQYF. The CDR3 DNA sequence: TGCAGCGTCAGGGACCCGGGGAAGACCCAGTACTTC.

CDR3 bases: TGTGCCAGCAGTTACGGGGGAGGTGAAGCTTTCTTT. Its protein is CASSYGGGEAFF. The chain joins TRBV6-5 to TRBJ1-1; maybe TRBD1 (5 bases). CDR1 MNHEY and CDR2 SVGAGI come from the germline V gene. This CDR3 comprises 12 residues. Trimming took off 2 bases at V and 7 bases at J, with 8 bases between the two ends.

The V and J genes are TRBV6-6 and TRBJ2-5; D is perhaps TRBD2 (5 bases). V was shortened by 7 bases and J by 1 base, with 10 bases between the two germline ends. The germline CDR1 and CDR2 sequences are MNHNY and SVGAGI (reference sequence). The CDR3 has 13 residues. The CDR3 DNA reads TGTGCCAGCAACCGACGGGGCCAAGAGACCCAGTACTTC. Its protein product is CASNRRGQETQYF.

This clonotype has only a few counts. The chain employs TRBV10-3 and TRBJ1-6; possibly TRBD1 for D (6 bases). CDR3 length: 18 residues. CDR1 is ENHRY and CDR2 is SYGVKD in the germline V gene. V gave up 0 bases and J gave up 4 bases, with 16 bases separating them. In DNA, the CDR3 is TGTGCCATCAGTGAGTCTATGGGGCAGGGGACTTATAATTCACCCCTCCACTTT. Translated, it gives CAISESMGQGTYNSPLHF.

V and J are TRBV7-9 and TRBJ2-1; 10 nucleotides match TRBD1. Germline loops: CDR1 SEHNR, CDR2 FQNEAQ (reference sequence). J was trimmed by 4 bases and V by 4 bases; bases with no gene match: 4. The CDR3 length is 15 residues. CDR3 residues: CASSSGTGEYNEQFF. The CDR3 DNA follows: TGTGCCAGCAGCTCCGGGACAGGGGAATACAATGAGCAGTTCTTC. Drawing the rest from reference TRBV7-9 and TRBJ2-1, the complete variable domain is DTGVSQNPRHKITKRGQNVTFRCDPISEHNRLYWYRQTLGQGPEFLTYFQNEAQLEKSRLLSDRFSAERPKGSFSTLEIQRTEQGDSAMYLCASSSGTGEYNEQFFGPGTRLTVL.

The chain links TRBV7-2 to TRBJ1-1, with 10 bases identical to TRBD1. The ends lost 0 bases at V and 8 bases at J; junction bases unmatched: 9. The germline CDR1 and CDR2 sequences are SGHTA and FQGNSA. CDR3 length: 16 residues. CDR3 sequence (DNA): TGTGCCAGCAGCTTAGCCCCGGGACAGGGGATATGGGAAGCTTTCTTT. Its protein product is CASSLAPGQGIWEAFF.

This clonotype was found once. One end of the junction does not line up with germline, which may come from a read error. The chain is built from TRBV3-1 and TRBJ2-7; D is ambiguous. CDR3 length: 13 amino acids. CDR1 is LGHDT, CDR2 YNNKEL, per germline (reference sequence). The CDR3 here is CTSSRDRAYEQYF. The DNA for the CDR3 is TGTACCAGCAGCCGAGACCGAGCCTACGAGCAGTACTTC.

The V gene is TRBV11-2, the J gene TRBJ2-6, with 12 bases aligning to TRBD1. V was pared by 3 bases and J by 0 bases, with 9 bases of the junction left unmatched. Looked up from germline, CDR1 is SGHAT and CDR2 is FQNNGV. This CDR3 has 20 residues. The CDR3 DNA is TGTGCCAGCAGCTTGCCGGGACAGGGGGCCACCGACTCTGGGGCCAACGTCCTGACTTTC. The encoded protein is CASSLPGQGATDSGANVLTF.